Each of the 27 T cell receptor beta chains below was sequenced from the same sample in a study of cytomegalovirus exposure and HLA in healthy donors. The PCR employed 60 Vbeta primers together with 13 Jbeta primers. TCRdb's copy holds only in-frame clones and misses some; the assay was immunoSEQ multiplex PCR. This sample has some 140,000 clones, with about 84% found just once. Material: PBMCs. These receptors all come from a middle-aged woman in good health and CMV-seropositive.

This sequence joins TRBV10-1 and TRBJ2-1; possibly TRBD2 for D (5 bases). The germline CDR1 and CDR2 sequences are WNHNN and SYGVQD (reference sequence). This CDR3 comprises 11 residues. The V end lost 9 bases, the J end lost 5 bases, and 8 bases lay between the germline ends. In DNA form, the CDR3 reads TGCGCCAGGGCGAGGGACAATGAGCAGTTCTTC. Protein product: CARARDNEQFF.

About this clone itself: One junction end does not reproduce the germline sequence, and a read error may be involved. The same CDR3 arises from other DNA sequences in this sample as well. The V call is TRBV2, the J call TRBJ2-3; the match to TRBD2 covers 9 bases. Germline V gives CDR1 SNHLY, CDR2 FYNNEI. The CDR3 runs 15 residues. CDR3 bases: TGCGCCAGCAAAGGAATGGCTAGCGGGATGGGAACGCAGTATTTT. Protein sequence: CASKGMASGMGTQYF.

The V gene is TRBV7-9, the J gene TRBJ2-7, with 10 bases lining up with TRBD2. Germline V gives CDR1 SEHNR, CDR2 FQNEAQ (reference sequence). There are 16 residues in the CDR3. The ends lost 6 bases at V and 6 bases at J; junction bases unmatched: 14. The CDR3 sequence: CASSSPRLAGESEQYF. The CDR3 region has the DNA TGTGCCAGCAGTTCACCCCGGCTAGCGGGAGAGAGCGAGCAGTACTTC.

V is TRBV19 and J is TRBJ1-2; no firm D call. This CDR3 has 16 residues. CDR1 LNHDA and CDR2 SQIVND come from the germline V gene (reference sequence). Trimming left V 3 bases short and J 4 bases short, with 18 bases between. For the CDR3, the DNA is TGTGCCAGTAGTATGGAAACCCGGACGGGGTTCTATGGCTACACCTTC. It yields the protein CASSMETRTGFYGYTF.

The table lists this clone with a few counts. The rearrangement joins TRBV5-1 to TRBJ2-3, with 7 bases that match TRBD2. Trimming took 0 bases from V and 4 from J; bases not matched to a gene: 8. From germline, CDR1 is SGHRS and CDR2 YFSETQ. The CDR3 totals 16 residues. CDR3 amino acids: CASSLAPPAGADTQYF. The CDR3 DNA follows: TGCGCCAGCAGCTTGGCCCCACCCGCGGGGGCAGATACGCAGTATTTT.

The chain has TRBV5-1 and TRBJ2-1; D possibly corresponds to TRBD2 (6 bases). The CDR3 contains 13 residues. The V and J ends lost 3 bases and 6 bases respectively, with 10 bases between them. Germline V CDR1 and CDR2: SGHRS, YFSETQ. CDR3 amino acids: CASSWGEANEQFF. CDR3 bases: TGCGCCAGCAGCTGGGGGGAGGCCAATGAGCAGTTCTTC.

CDR3 residues: CASRKTGGEVGYTF. In nucleotides, the CDR3 is TGTGCCAGCAGGAAGACAGGGGGCGAGGTTGGCTACACCTTC. This chain connects TRBV11-2 to TRBJ1-2; TRBD1 matches at 10 bases. The CDR3 has 14 residues. Per germline, CDR1 SGHAT and CDR2 FQNNGV. V shed 6 bases and J 7 bases; nucleotides not matched to a gene: 8.

This chain uses TRBV5-1 with TRBJ1-1; 9 nucleotides match TRBD1. V shed 0 bases, J shed 1 base, and the junction held 4 bases outside the gene matches. There are 16 residues in the CDR3. CDR1 and CDR2 from the germline V gene are SGHRS and YFSETQ. In DNA form, the CDR3 reads TGCGCCAGCAGCTTGGACACGGGACAGGGGAACACTGAAGCTTTCTTT. It yields the protein CASSLDTGQGNTEAFF.

This clone was seen just once. As DNA, the CDR3 is TGCGCCAGCAGCTACGGGACAGGGAGGTACGAGCAGTACTTC. Residues: CASSYGTGRYEQYF. V and J are TRBV5-1 and TRBJ2-7, with 9 bases lining up with TRBD1. CDR1 and CDR2 from the germline V gene are SGHRS and YFSETQ. This CDR3 comprises 14 residues. The J segment lost 4 bases and the V segment lost 3 bases, leaving 5 bases of the junction unmatched.

There are a few counts of this clone. The J gene is TRBJ2-7, the V gene TRBV6-6; TRBD1 is a possible D gene (6 bases). The CDR3 loop spans 13 amino acids. Trimming stripped 8 bases from V and 5 bases from J, with 16 bases between. The germline V gene encodes CDR1 MNHNY and CDR2 SVGAGI (reference sequence). As DNA, the CDR3 is TGTGCCAGCTCTCCCCGGGACATCAACGAGCAGTACTTC. Its protein product is CASSPRDINEQYF.

In its sample, this clone was seen a few times. V is TRBV7-9 and J is TRBJ2-1; 7 bases match TRBD2. The CDR3 sequence is 12 residues long. Trimming at V came to 5 bases and at J to 10 bases, leaving 5 bases not matched to a gene. The V gene's germline CDR1 is SEHNR and CDR2 FQNEAQ (reference sequence). In DNA form, the CDR3 reads TGTGCCAGCAGCCAACTCGGGGGGGAGCAGTTCTTC. Translated, it gives CASSQLGGEQFF. Based on the CDR3 plus reference TRBV7-9 and TRBJ2-1, the full variable domain is DTGVSQNPRHKITKRGQNVTFRCDPISEHNRLYWYRQTLGQGPEFLTYFQNEAQLEKSRLLSDRFSAERPKGSFSTLEIQRTEQGDSAMYLCASSQLGGEQFFGPGTRLTVL.

The J gene is TRBJ2-7, the V gene TRBV18; 12 positions match TRBD1. CDR1 is KGHSH and CDR2 is LQKENI in the germline V gene. J gave up 4 bases and V 3 bases, and 4 bases lay outside the gene matches. The CDR3 sequence is 15 residues long. CDR3 region: CASSPGTGGQYEQYF. In nucleotides, the CDR3 is TGTGCCAGCTCACCCGGGACAGGGGGCCAGTACGAGCAGTACTTC.

The count of this clone is one. CDR3 loop: CTSSPSKREYTDTQYF. As DNA, the CDR3 is TGCACCAGCAGCCCGAGCAAGCGGGAATACACAGATACGCAGTATTTT. The chain is built from TRBV1 and TRBJ2-3; the D segment call TRBD2 is taken from the table without a DNA check. TRBV1 is shown as a pseudogene. This CDR3 is 16 amino acids long.

The chain is built from TRBV2 and TRBJ2-1; 9 positions agree with TRBD2. Trimming cost V 2 bases and J 0 bases; bases outside gene matches: 2. The CDR3 is made up of 16 amino acids. Germline V lookup: CDR1 SNHLY, CDR2 FYNNEI. The CDR3 sequence: CASSEFSGSSYNEQFF. The CDR3 coding sequence is TGTGCCAGCAGTGAATTTAGCGGGAGCTCCTACAATGAGCAGTTCTTC.

As for this clone: The same CDR3 also results from other DNA sequences found in this sample. The genes are TRBV9 and TRBJ2-1, with 8 bases that match TRBD2. This CDR3 spans 15 amino acids. Germline V gives CDR1 SGDLS, CDR2 YYNGEE. The V segment lost 0 bases and the J segment 3 bases; nucleotides outside the gene matches: 2. CDR3 sequence: CASSVGLAGYNEQFF. In nucleotides, the CDR3 is TGTGCCAGCAGCGTAGGCCTAGCGGGCTACAATGAGCAGTTCTTC.

V is TRBV19 and J is TRBJ2-3; a possible D gene is TRBD2 (6 bases). Germline-derived CDR1 and CDR2 are LNHDA and SQIVND (reference sequence). The CDR3 extends over 18 amino acids. The V and J ends lost 6 bases and 2 bases respectively, with 24 bases between them. The CDR3 DNA follows: TGTGCCAGTAGCAGCCCACTTCTTGGGCGGGGAGACACAGATACGCAGTATTTT. Translating it yields CASSSPLLGRGDTDTQYF.

The chain recombines TRBV15 with TRBJ1-4; 8 nucleotides line up with TRBD1. V was pared by 0 bases and J by 7 bases, with 7 bases of the junction left unmatched. CDR1 and CDR2 from the germline V gene are LNHNV and YYDKDF (reference sequence). The CDR3 consists of 16 residues. CDR3 sequence (DNA): TGTGCCACCAGCAGAGATTTCGGGACAGGTGCTGAAAAACTGTTTTTT. Its protein product is CATSRDFGTGAEKLFF.

V and J are TRBV11-3 and TRBJ1-1, with unresolved D. The CDR3 consists of 14 residues. The germline V and J ends were trimmed by 0 bases and 2 bases, with 7 bases remaining between them. Germline V CDR1 and CDR2: SGHNT, YENEEA. CDR3 protein: CASSLDTVNTEAFF. The CDR3 coding sequence is TGTGCCAGCAGCTTAGATACGGTCAACACTGAAGCTTTCTTT. Looking up the rest from reference TRBV11-3 and TRBJ1-1 gives the full variable domain: EAGVVQSPRYKIIEKKQPVAFWCNPISGHNTLYWYLQNLGQGPELLIRYENEEAVDDSQLPKDRFSAERLKGVDSTLKIQPAELGDSAVYLCASSLDTVNTEAFFGQGTRLTVV.

The gene calls are TRBV6-1 and TRBJ2-2; 7 nucleotides match TRBD2. V shed 8 bases, J shed 7 bases, and the junction held 10 bases outside the gene matches. The CDR3 loop spans 14 amino acids. Looked up from germline, CDR1 is MNHNS and CDR2 is SASEGT. CDR3 amino acids: CASLSGTWDGELFF. CDR3 bases: TGTGCCAGCCTAAGCGGGACCTGGGACGGGGAGCTGTTTTTT.

V and J are TRBV6-1 and TRBJ2-1, with TRBD2 identical over 12 bases. The CDR3 runs 16 residues. With 3 bases clipped from V and 10 bases from J, the junction kept 10 bases outside the gene matches. Germline V gives CDR1 MNHNS, CDR2 SASEGT. CDR3 in amino acids: CASSDPSGLAGREQFF. Written as DNA, the CDR3 is TGTGCCAGCAGTGACCCCTCGGGACTAGCGGGCAGGGAGCAGTTCTTC.

The CDR3: CASSIELVNTGELFF. The CDR3 nucleotides read TGTGCCAGTAGTATAGAACTAGTGAACACCGGGGAGCTGTTTTTT. The rearrangement joins TRBV19 to TRBJ2-2, with D possibly being TRBD2 (5 bases). Germline V gene lookup returns CDR1 LNHDA and CDR2 SQIVND (reference sequence). The CDR3 consists of 15 residues. The V gene lost 0 bases and the J gene lost 1 base, with 6 bases spanning the gap. The full variable domain, with the rest looked up from reference TRBV19 and TRBJ2-2, is DGGITQSPKYLFRKEGQNVTLSCEQNLNHDAMYWYRQDPGQGLRLIYYSQIVNDFQKGDIAEGYSVSREKKESFPLTVTSAQKNPTAFYLCASSIELVNTGELFFGEGSRLTVL.

This chain joins TRBV7-8 and TRBJ1-4, with 7 bases that match TRBD1. The V gene's germline CDR1 is SGHVS and CDR2 FQNEAQ. V lost 5 bases, J lost 8 bases, and 8 bases stayed unmatched. The CDR3 totals 14 residues. Written as DNA, the CDR3 is TGTGCCAGCAGCCCAAGGGGGCCCGGGGAAAAACTGTTTTTT. Amino acids: CASSPRGPGEKLFF.

This rearrangement joins TRBV11-2 to TRBJ2-7; D perhaps matches TRBD1 (6 bases). Trimming cost V 5 bases and J 4 bases, with 18 bases left between them. CDR1 is SGHAT, CDR2 FQNNGV, per germline. The CDR3 sequence is 15 residues long. CDR3 nucleotides: TGTGCCAGCAGCGCAGCCGGGCAGGGGAGTTACGAGCAGTACTTC. Residues: CASSAAGQGSYEQYF.

The chain uses TRBV27 and TRBJ2-5; 11 bases agree with TRBD2. The V and J ends lost 6 bases and 5 bases, in that order; junction bases with no gene match: 8. This CDR3 spans 15 amino acids. Germline values: CDR1 MNHEY, CDR2 SMNVEV (reference sequence). The CDR3 DNA is TGTGCCAGCAGCCGGCTAGCGGGAGGAAAGGAGACCCAGTACTTC. It codes for CASSRLAGGKETQYF.

V usage is TRBV18 and J usage is TRBJ2-7, with D perhaps matching TRBD1 (5 bases). This CDR3 is built from 16 residues. Trimming shortened V by 3 bases and J by 3 bases, and 18 bases separated the two germline ends. Germline V gene lookup returns CDR1 KGHSH and CDR2 LQKENI. DNA for the CDR3: TGTGCCAGCTCACCCCCCGCGACAGCCCCTTTCTACGAGCAGTACTTC. Protein: CASSPPATAPFYEQYF. Complete variable domain (other parts from reference TRBV18 and TRBJ2-7): NAGVMQNPRHLVRRRGQEARLRCSPMKGHSHVYWYRQLPEEGLKFMVYLQKENIIDESGMPKERFSAEFPKEGPSILRIQQVVRGDSAAYFCASSPPATAPFYEQYFGPGTRLTVT.

The rearrangement links TRBV30 to TRBJ2-7; 10 bases map to TRBD2. J lost 2 bases, V lost 2 bases, and 9 bases had no gene match. This CDR3 has 16 residues. Looked up from germline, CDR1 is GTSNPN and CDR2 is SVGIG (reference sequence). The chain's CDR3 is CAWSRLAGAATYEQYF. The CDR3 coding sequence is TGTGCCTGGAGTAGACTAGCGGGCGCCGCTACCTACGAGCAGTACTTC.

The V and J genes are TRBV9 and TRBJ1-1; D ambiguous. V was trimmed by 3 bases and J by 0 bases, leaving 6 bases between them. CDR1 SGDLS and CDR2 YYNGEE come from the germline V gene. The CDR3 has 13 residues. CDR3 sequence (DNA): TGTGCCAGCAGCGCCACGGTGAACACTGAAGCTTTCTTT. Translation: CASSATVNTEAFF.